These 10 T cell receptor beta chains were all obtained from the same sample, sequenced in a study of blood T cell repertoires in COVID-19. TCRdb's copy holds only in-frame clones and misses some; the assay was immunoSEQ multiplex PCR. The sample lists about 250,000 clones, roughly 87% occurring once. The specimen sequenced was PBMCs or T cells enriched from blood (not recorded which). These receptors were collected from a woman in her 30s with acute COVID-19.

This clone has just a few counts. This CDR3 is also generated by other DNA sequences in the sample. The chain combines TRBV5-1 with TRBJ2-4, with D possibly TRBD2 on 5 matching bases. The CDR3 has 12 amino acids. The V end lost 0 bases, the J end lost 8 bases, and 6 bases lay between the germline ends. Germline lookup yields CDR1 SGHRS and CDR2 YFSETQ. CDR3 nucleotide sequence: TGCGCCAGCAGCTTGGAGGGAGACATTCAGTACTTC. It is translated as CASSLEGDIQYF.

The chain couples TRBV30 to TRBJ1-5, with TRBD1 identical over 7 bases. This CDR3 is 13 amino acids long. The germline V gene encodes CDR1 GTSNPN and CDR2 SVGIG (reference sequence). J lost 4 bases, V lost 2 bases, and 2 bases had no gene match. The CDR3: CAWSRGQNQPQHF. As DNA, the CDR3 is TGTGCCTGGAGTCGGGGACAGAATCAGCCCCAGCATTTT.

The chain combines TRBV7-9 with TRBJ1-5, with D tentatively TRBD1 (5 bases). The V gene's germline CDR1 is SEHNR and CDR2 FQNEAQ (reference sequence). The V end was cut by 1 base, the J end by 6 bases, with 13 bases between. This CDR3 is built from 15 residues. CDR3 in DNA: TGTGCCAGCAGCTTAGGGGGGGTAGGAGGTCAGCCCCAGCATTTT. It specifies CASSLGGVGGQPQHF.

This sequence joins TRBV5-1 and TRBJ2-3, with 8 bases identical to TRBD1. V lost 4 bases and J lost 4; bases outside the gene matches: 5. The length of the CDR3 is 14 residues. The germline gives CDR1 SGHRS, CDR2 YFSETQ. CDR3 loop: CASSTQGEADTQYF. CDR3 DNA sequence: TGCGCCAGCAGCACACAGGGGGAGGCAGATACGCAGTATTTT.

The CDR3 protein is CAILGDTGELFF. The CDR3, as DNA: TGTGCCATCCTAGGAGACACCGGGGAGCTGTTTTTT. This rearrangement joins TRBV6-6 to TRBJ2-2; D call uncertain. The CDR3 has 12 residues. V lost 10 bases and J 3 bases, leaving 9 bases between the germline ends. CDR1 MNHNY and CDR2 SVGAGI come from the germline V gene (reference sequence).

The chain employs TRBV6-5 and TRBJ2-5; possibly TRBD2 for D (6 bases). This CDR3 is 14 amino acids long. Germline V gene sequence: CDR1 MNHEY, CDR2 SVGAGI. V gave up 5 bases and J gave up 7 bases, with 17 bases separating them. The CDR3 protein is CASSKRDSGATQYF. CDR3 in DNA: TGTGCCAGCAGTAAACGGGACTCCGGGGCGACCCAGTACTTC.

This clone was detected only once. This rearrangement joins TRBV19 to TRBJ1-3; D is undetermined. Trimming stripped 1 base from V and 4 bases from J, with 11 bases between. Germline assignment: CDR1 LNHDA and CDR2 SQIVND (reference sequence). This CDR3 has 15 amino acids. This chain's CDR3 is CASSIVTGLGNTIYF. DNA for the CDR3: TGTGCCAGTAGTATAGTGACGGGGTTGGGAAACACCATATATTTT.

The chain combines TRBV5-1 with TRBJ2-7; a possible D gene is TRBD1 (6 bases). V lost 1 base, J lost 3 bases, and 14 bases lay in between. Germline-derived CDR1 and CDR2 are SGHRS and YFSETQ. CDR3 length: 15 residues. CDR3 nucleotides: TGCGCCAGCAGCTTGACTCCGGGCAGGGGCTACGAGCAGTACTTC. This gives the protein CASSLTPGRGYEQYF.

The rearrangement joins TRBV2 to TRBJ1-2, with 9 nucleotides matching TRBD1. The CDR3 consists of 13 residues. Germline V lookup: CDR1 SNHLY, CDR2 FYNNEI. J was trimmed by 8 bases and V by 6 bases; bases with no gene match: 7. In DNA form, the CDR3 reads TGTGCCAGCAGCGGGACAGGGAGGAGCGGCTACACCTTC. This translates into CASSGTGRSGYTF.

This chain connects TRBV10-3 to TRBJ2-2, with D possibly matching TRBD2 (5 bases). Trimming left V 8 bases short and J 0 bases short, with 19 bases between. The germline gives CDR1 ENHRY, CDR2 SYGVKD. The CDR3 covers 17 residues. CDR3 sequence: CAIGHGDPRANTGELFF. In DNA form, the CDR3 reads TGTGCCATCGGGCACGGGGATCCAAGGGCGAACACCGGGGAGCTGTTTTTT.